One and the same sample provided the 17 T cell receptor beta chains below, sequenced in a study of TIL therapy for anti-PD-1-resistant metastatic lung cancer. Time point meaning: pre-treatment sample, taken before nivolumab and TIL therapy. Sequencing used immunoSEQ v3. Sequencing used immunoSEQ multiplex PCR; TCRdb keeps in-frame clones, though not all of them. This sample has about 60,000 clones, with 55% to 75% found just once. Sequencing was performed on blood, taken at baseline. The receptors stem from a person aged 25 to 80 with non-small cell lung cancer.

The rearrangement joins TRBV5-5 to TRBJ1-2; D perhaps matches TRBD1 (5 bases). Germline V gene sequence: CDR1 SGHKS, CDR2 YYEKEE (reference sequence). There are 13 residues in the CDR3. V shed 0 bases and J shed 9 bases, with 12 bases lying between them. The CDR3: CASSLEEGLRYTF. The CDR3 bases are TGTGCCAGCAGCTTGGAAGAGGGGTTACGCTACACCTTC.

This clone was seen a single time. The V and J genes are TRBV9 and TRBJ1-3; no firm D call. Germline CDR1 SGDLS, CDR2 YYNGEE. CDR3 length: 14 amino acids. The V end was cut by 2 bases, the J end by 0 bases, with 6 bases between. The CDR3 DNA is TGTGCCAGCAGCGTTGCCCTCTCTGGAAACACCATATATTTT. Its protein is CASSVALSGNTIYF.

DNA of the CDR3: TGTGCCAGCAGTTACTTTGGCGGGGTTGACACCGGGGAGCTGTTTTTT. This codes for CASSYFGGVDTGELFF. The rearrangement joins TRBV6-5 to TRBJ2-2, with D possibly TRBD2 on 6 matching bases. The CDR3 consists of 16 residues. The V end lost 1 base, the J end lost 3 bases, and 12 bases lay between the germline ends. Germline-derived CDR1 and CDR2 are MNHEY and SVGAGI.

This clone was seen only a few times. J is TRBJ2-7 and V is TRBV5-8; a possible D gene is TRBD1 (5 bases). V was cut by 5 bases and J by 2 bases, with 14 bases left in between. This CDR3 has 14 residues. Germline V CDR1 and CDR2: SGHTS, YDEGEE. CDR3 sequence reads: CASRTRRGAYEQYF. The CDR3 bases are TGTGCCAGCAGAACGAGAAGGGGTGCCTACGAGCAGTACTTC.

The gene calls are TRBV6-4 and TRBJ2-7; tentatively, D is TRBD1 (6 bases). The CDR3 length is 14 residues. CDR1 and CDR2 (germline): MRHNA, SNTAGT. V dropped 3 bases and J dropped 1 base, with 10 bases sitting between them. The CDR3 loop is CASSEGAGSYEQYF. The DNA for the CDR3 is TGTGCCAGCAGTGAGGGGGCAGGATCCTACGAGCAGTACTTC.

This clone appeared a few times. The chain recombines TRBV27 with TRBJ1-1; possible D gene TRBD1, 6 bases. Germline lookup yields CDR1 MNHEY and CDR2 SMNVEV (reference sequence). Trimming cost V 8 bases and J 0 bases, with 19 bases left between them. CDR3 length: 16 amino acids. CDR3 protein: CASSPSVGQMNTEAFF. The CDR3 DNA is TGTGCCAGCTCTCCTTCGGTAGGACAGATGAACACTGAAGCTTTCTTT.

The chain carries TRBV19 and TRBJ1-5; D remains ambiguous. The germline V and J ends were trimmed by 1 base and 4 bases, with 8 bases remaining between them. Germline CDR1 LNHDA, CDR2 SQIVND (reference sequence). This CDR3 has 14 residues. CDR3 amino acids: CASSIVVQNQPQHF. As DNA, the CDR3 is TGTGCCAGTAGTATAGTCGTCCAGAATCAGCCCCAGCATTTT.

V and J are TRBV6-1 and TRBJ2-7; a possible D gene is TRBD1 (5 bases). Looked up from germline, CDR1 is MNHNS and CDR2 is SASEGT. CDR3 length: 15 amino acids. V shed 1 base and J shed 1 base, with 11 bases lying between them. CDR3 loop: CASSEVSGASYEQYF. For the CDR3, the DNA is TGTGCCAGCAGTGAAGTTAGTGGGGCTTCCTACGAGCAGTACTTC.

V is TRBV7-8 and J is TRBJ2-2; 8 nucleotides match TRBD2. Trimming took 3 bases from V and 1 from J; bases not matched to a gene: 4. The germline V gene has CDR1 SGHVS and CDR2 FQNEAQ. The CDR3 has 16 residues. In DNA, the CDR3 is TGTGCCAGCAGCTTGGTGCGGGGGGTGAACACCGGGGAGCTGTTTTTT. The encoded protein is CASSLVRGVNTGELFF.

The gene calls are TRBV14 and TRBJ2-1; TRBD1 agrees at 10 bases. Germline loops: CDR1 SGHDN, CDR2 FVKESK. The V and J ends lost 4 bases and 7 bases, in that order; junction bases with no gene match: 4. The CDR3 has 14 amino acids. The CDR3: CASSPWTGGNEQFF. The DNA of the CDR3 is TGTGCCAGCAGCCCCTGGACAGGGGGGAATGAGCAGTTCTTC.

The table lists this clone with a few counts. The chain uses TRBV5-1 and TRBJ2-2; D unresolved. V was trimmed by 0 bases and J by 7 bases, leaving 10 bases between them. CDR1 and CDR2 (germline): SGHRS, YFSETQ. This CDR3 spans 14 amino acids. The CDR3: CASSLGQRVGELFF. In DNA, the CDR3 is TGCGCCAGCAGCTTGGGACAACGGGTCGGGGAGCTGTTTTTT.

This clone appeared a few times. This sequence joins TRBV7-2 and TRBJ2-5; D perhaps matches TRBD2 (6 bases). CDR1 SGHTA and CDR2 FQGNSA come from the germline V gene. There are 13 residues in the CDR3. V gave up 6 bases and J gave up 1 base, with 9 bases separating them. The chain's CDR3 is CASRGDFQETQYF. The CDR3 DNA follows: TGTGCCAGCAGAGGGGACTTCCAAGAGACCCAGTACTTC.

Only a few counts were recorded for this clone. This chain uses TRBV7-9 with TRBJ2-7; 8 bases map to TRBD1. The germline V gene has CDR1 SEHNR and CDR2 FQNEAQ (reference sequence). This CDR3 contains 14 residues. Trimming took 1 base from V and 3 from J; bases not matched to a gene: 2. The CDR3 here is CASSLGQGYYEQYF. CDR3 nucleotides: TGTGCCAGCAGCTTAGGACAGGGGTACTACGAGCAGTACTTC.

In this sample, this clone turned up a few times. The chain links TRBV11-2 to TRBJ1-1; the D is unclear. Trimming shortened V by 7 bases and J by 1 base, and 7 bases separated the two germline ends. This CDR3 spans 12 amino acids. CDR1 SGHAT and CDR2 FQNNGV come from the germline V gene. Here the CDR3 reads CASISGNTEAFF. CDR3 sequence (DNA): TGTGCCAGCATATCCGGGAACACTGAAGCTTTCTTT.

This clone was observed a handful of times. The chain is built from TRBV10-3 and TRBJ1-2, with no clear D. Trimming removed 8 bases at V and 5 bases at J, with 9 bases between. Germline V gives CDR1 ENHRY, CDR2 SYGVKD. This CDR3 contains 11 residues. DNA of the CDR3: TGTGCCATCTCGACGGGGTATGGCTACACCTTC. It yields the protein CAISTGYGYTF.

J is TRBJ2-7 and V is TRBV25-1; 7 bases align to TRBD2. J lost 3 bases, V lost 6 bases, and 8 bases had no gene match. CDR1 and CDR2 from the germline V gene are MGHDK and SYGVNS. This CDR3 is 14 amino acids long. CDR3 bases: TGTGCCAGCAGCCACGGGGGGAGCCTCTACGAGCAGTACTTC. Its protein is CASSHGGSLYEQYF.

This rearrangement joins TRBV4-1 to TRBJ1-5; unclear D gene. Germline CDR1 and CDR2: MGHRA and YSYEKL. Trimming pared 0 bases from V and 4 bases from J, leaving 10 bases between. The CDR3 totals 15 residues. This CDR3 reads CASSQDRTRNQPQHF. The CDR3 DNA follows: TGCGCCAGCAGCCAAGATCGGACGCGTAATCAGCCCCAGCATTTT.